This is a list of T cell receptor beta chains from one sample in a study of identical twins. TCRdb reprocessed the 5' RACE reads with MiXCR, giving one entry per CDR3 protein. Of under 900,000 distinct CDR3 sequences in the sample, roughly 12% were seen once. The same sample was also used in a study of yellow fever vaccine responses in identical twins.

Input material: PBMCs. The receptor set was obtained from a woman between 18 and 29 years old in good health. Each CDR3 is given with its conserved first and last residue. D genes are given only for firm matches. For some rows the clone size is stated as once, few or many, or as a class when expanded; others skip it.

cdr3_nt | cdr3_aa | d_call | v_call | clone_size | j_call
TGCAGTGCTAGGCCAGACAAACTCATAACCGGGGAGCTGTTTTTT | CSARPDKLITGELFF | . | TRBV20-1 | . | TRBJ2-2
TGTGCCACCAGTGACCCCGTGGGGAAGCAGTTCTTC | CATSDPVGKQFF | . | TRBV24-1 | . | TRBJ2-1
TGTGCCACGAGGGACGGCGCCTACGAGCAGTACTTC | CATRDGAYEQYF | . | TRBV27 | . | TRBJ2-7
TGTGCCAGCAGCATAGGACTAGCGGGGCGATACAATGAGCAGTTCTTC | CASSIGLAGRYNEQFF | TRBD2 | TRBV7-9 | few | TRBJ2-1
TGCAGTGCTAGCCTAGCGCCCTACGAGCAGTACTTC | CSASLAPYEQYF | . | TRBV20-1 | . | TRBJ2-7
TGTGCCAGCAGCTTAGACGTTGCGGGGGTCACTGAAGCTTTCTTT | CASSLDVAGVTEAFF | . | TRBV7-2 | . | TRBJ1-1
TGTGCCAGCAGCTCAACTCTGACAGGGGGCTACGAGCAGTACTTC | CASSSTLTGGYEQYF | TRBD1 | TRBV13 | few | TRBJ2-7
TGTGCCACCAGTGTCGGGAAGGGGACAGATACGCAGTATTTT | CATSVGKGTDTQYF | . | TRBV24-1 | few | TRBJ2-3
TGTGCCAGCAGCTGGGACATAAGCTCCTACAATGAGCAGTTCTTC | CASSWDISSYNEQFF | . | TRBV25-1 | many | TRBJ2-1
TGTGCCAGCAGCACCAAGGACTGGGACAACACAGATACGCAGTATTTT | CASSTKDWDNTDTQYF | . | TRBV11-2 | few | TRBJ2-3
TGCGCCAGCAGTGAGTTGGGGCAGGGGGTGGATTCACCCCTCCACTTT | CASSELGQGVDSPLHF | TRBD1 | TRBV10-1 | once | TRBJ1-6
TGCGCCAGCAGCCAAGAAATCCTGGACGTTAACAATGAGCAGTTCTTC | CASSQEILDVNNEQFF | . | TRBV4-1 | many | TRBJ2-1
TGCGCCAGCAGCCAACCGGGTGCGAACACCGGGGAGCTGTTTTTT | CASSQPGANTGELFF | . | TRBV4-1 | few | TRBJ2-2
TGTGCCAGCAGTCAAGGACTAGCGGGGGCCCGGCATACGCAGTATTTT | CASSQGLAGARHTQYF | TRBD2 | TRBV28 | . | TRBJ2-3
TGTGCCAGCAGTTACTCCGGGACTAGCGGGAGGGCGAGGGAGACCCAGTACTTC | CASSYSGTSGRARETQYF | TRBD2 | TRBV6-5 | once | TRBJ2-5
TGTGCCAGCAGTCTCACGGGCTTAGGAATCAATCAGCCCCAGCATTTT | CASSLTGLGINQPQHF | . | TRBV28 | . | TRBJ1-5
TGTGCCAGCATCAGGCACCCCCAGGATACGCAGTATTTT | CASIRHPQDTQYF | . | TRBV2 | few | TRBJ2-3
TGTGCCAGCAGTGAAGCCCTAGCGGGAGTGGAGACCCAGTACTTC | CASSEALAGVETQYF | TRBD2 | TRBV2 | . | TRBJ2-5
TGCGCCAGCAGCCAAGAGGGCTACTACAATGAGCAGTTCTTC | CASSQEGYYNEQFF | . | TRBV4-1 | few | TRBJ2-1
TGTGCCATCAGTGAAGTCGGCAATCAGCCCCAGCATTTT | CAISEVGNQPQHF | . | TRBV10-3 | many | TRBJ1-5
TGTGCCAGCAGCTTAGCCGCGGATTTT | CASSLAADF | . | TRBV7-9 | many | TRBJ1-5
TGCAGTGCTCCCAGACTAGCGGCAAGCACAGATACGCAGTATTTT | CSAPRLAASTDTQYF | TRBD2 | TRBV20-1 | few | TRBJ2-3
TGTGCCAGCAGCTTAGGGGTGGAGACCTACGAGCAGTACTTC | CASSLGVETYEQYF | . | TRBV7-9 | . | TRBJ2-7
TGTGCCACCAGACATAGCGCCCGAGTAGGAGAGACCCAGTACTTC | CATRHSARVGETQYF | . | TRBV28 | few | TRBJ2-5
TGTGCCAGCAGCCCCCCCAGGGGCGGCGCGCAGTATTTT | CASSPPRGGAQYF | . | TRBV7-9 | few | TRBJ2-3
TGTGCCAGCATACGAAGGGGGGGGGAGACAGATACGCAGTATTTT | CASIRRGGETDTQYF | . | TRBV12-3/TRBV12-4 | few | TRBJ2-3
TGTGCCAGCCAGAGCTCCTACAATGAGCAGTTCTTC | CASQSSYNEQFF | . | TRBV12-3/TRBV12-4 | many | TRBJ2-1
TGTGCCAGCAGTTTAATACTAGTAAGCACCGGGGAGCTGTTTTTT | CASSLILVSTGELFF | . | TRBV12-3/TRBV12-4 | few | TRBJ2-2
TGTGCCAGCAGCTTAGGTTTTAGCGGGAGCGACGAGCAGTACTTC | CASSLGFSGSDEQYF | TRBD2 | TRBV7-6 | many | TRBJ2-7
TGTGCAAACAGGGATCCTAAAAAAAACATTCAGTACTTC | CANRDPKKNIQYF | . | TRBV2 | few | TRBJ2-4
TGCGCCAGCAGCTTGCAGCAGGGCGATGGCTACACCTTC | CASSLQQGDGYTF | . | TRBV5-1 | . | TRBJ1-2
TGTGCCAGCATTTGGTTAGCGGGGATCGAAGAGACCCAGTACTTC | CASIWLAGIEETQYF | TRBD2 | TRBV5-5 | many | TRBJ2-5
TGCGCCAGCAGTACGAATCTAGCGGGGGGTGCGAACACCGGGGAGCTGTTTTTT | CASSTNLAGGANTGELFF | TRBD2 | TRBV10-2 | . | TRBJ2-2
TGTGCCAGCAAAATACGGACAGAGAACACTGAAGCTTTCTTT | CASKIRTENTEAFF | . | TRBV2 | . | TRBJ1-1
TGCAGTGCTAGCCGACCCCTCACTAGCGGGGGGTTGAACGAGCAGTACTTC | CSASRPLTSGGLNEQYF | TRBD2 | TRBV20-1 | few | TRBJ2-7
TGTGCCAGCAGTGTCTGGACCCCGGGACGGGCGAATTCACAAGAGACCCAGTACTTC | CASSVWTPGRANSQETQYF | . | TRBV28 | . | TRBJ2-5
TGCAGCGTTGAAATTGGACTAGCGGGAGGGTACGAGCAGTACTTC | CSVEIGLAGGYEQYF | TRBD2 | TRBV29-1 | . | TRBJ2-7
TGTGCCAGCAGCTTAATAGCGGGAGAGGCCTACAATGAGCAGTTCTTC | CASSLIAGEAYNEQFF | TRBD2 | TRBV7-3 | few | TRBJ2-1
TGTGCCAGCAGTGAATTAGGGGGCTCGTATGGCTACACCTTC | CASSELGGSYGYTF | TRBD1 | TRBV6-1 | few | TRBJ1-2
TGCGCCAGCAGCTTGGGGGGGATAGCGGGCTCCTACAATGAGCAGTTCTTC | CASSLGGIAGSYNEQFF | TRBD2 | TRBV5-1 | few | TRBJ2-1
TGTGCCAGCAGAGGGATAAGCTCTGGGGCCAACGTCCTGACTTTC | CASRGISSGANVLTF | . | TRBV6-1 | . | TRBJ2-6
TGCAGTGCTAGAGTCCCCAGGGGAAGTAATGAAAAACTGTTTTTT | CSARVPRGSNEKLFF | . | TRBV20-1 | few | TRBJ1-4
TGTGCCAGCAGCCCCAAACTAGTCGGGGAGCAGTTCTTC | CASSPKLVGEQFF | . | TRBV3-1 | . | TRBJ2-1
TGCGCCAGCAGCCAAGGGCGGTTAGCGGGGGGCTCAGGTTGGCTGTTTTTT | CASSQGRLAGGSGWLFF | TRBD2 | TRBV4-1 | . | TRBJ2-2
TGTGCCAGCAGTCCGTACAGGGGTATGAACACTGAAGCTTTCTTT | CASSPYRGMNTEAFF | TRBD1 | TRBV28 | . | TRBJ1-1
TGTGCCAGCAGCTTTCTCGGAGGGGGCGCGGACACCGGGGAGCTGTTTTTT | CASSFLGGGADTGELFF | . | TRBV5-5 | . | TRBJ2-2
TGTGCCACCAGTGATGAGACAGGGGCCTCGAACACCGGGGAGCTGTTTTTT | CATSDETGASNTGELFF | TRBD1 | TRBV24-1 | . | TRBJ2-2